One sample yielded the 27 T cell receptor beta chains listed below, sequenced in a study of blood T cell repertoires in COVID-19 (dated by TCRdb to about 2020). To prepare the library, the immunoSEQ multiplex PCR assay was applied. The source is immuneACCESS, and TCRdb retained only in-frame sequences with V and J called. Part of the clones is not carried over; for the studies checked, unresolved V genes explain less than half of this, and the remainder is unexplained. Counted in this sample were around 270,000 clones; roughly 80% of them appeared once. The ten largest clones capture less than 20% of the sample. The sequenced sample was peripheral blood. Every receptor here comes from a person aged 65-85 years with COVID-19, enrolled during active disease.

CDR3 sequence reads: CASSQKGARTGGQNYGYTF. CDR3 bases: TGTGCCAGCAGCCAAAAAGGTGCTAGGACAGGGGGCCAGAACTATGGCTACACCTTC. This chain joins TRBV3-1 (or the pseudogene TRBV3-2) and TRBJ1-2; 11 bases map to TRBD1. The V segment lost 2 bases and the J segment 2 bases; nucleotides outside the gene matches: 13. Germline V gene data show CDR1 as LGHDT and CDR2 as YNNKEL (reference sequence). The CDR3 runs 19 residues.

This clone has only one observation. The V call is TRBV9, the J call TRBJ1-1; 7 nucleotides line up with TRBD1. The germline V gene encodes CDR1 SGDLS and CDR2 YYNGEE. The junction had 8 bases not matched to a gene; V was cut back by 4 bases and J by 5 bases. The CDR3 sequence is 14 residues long. This chain's CDR3 is CASSPGGGWTEAFF. The CDR3 DNA sequence: TGTGCCAGCAGCCCAGGAGGGGGCTGGACTGAAGCTTTCTTT.

The rearrangement uses TRBV7-8 and TRBJ2-1; maybe TRBD1 (6 bases). In germline, CDR1 is SGHVS, CDR2 FQNEAQ. Trimming left V 5 bases short and J 6 bases short, with 8 bases between. The CDR3 contains 12 residues. CDR3 protein: CASSKQGNEQFF. The CDR3, as DNA: TGTGCCAGCAGCAAACAGGGCAATGAGCAGTTCTTC.

The chain carries TRBV6-8 and TRBJ2-1, with 11 bases lining up with TRBD2. CDR1 MNHGY and CDR2 SAAAGT come from the germline V gene. This CDR3 is 15 amino acids long. Trimming took 6 bases from V and 7 from J; bases not matched to a gene: 8. DNA for the CDR3: TGTGCCAGCAGGTGTACTAGCGGGGGAGCTAATGAGCAGTTCTTC. Translated: CASRCTSGGANEQFF.

This clone appeared once. The chain recombines TRBV4-3 with TRBJ2-5, with 7 bases aligning to TRBD2. CDR1 LGHNA and CDR2 YSLEER come from the germline V gene. The CDR3 extends over 18 amino acids. With 4 bases clipped from V and 0 bases from J, the junction kept 14 bases outside the gene matches. This CDR3 is CASSRPLLRRGYQETQYF. DNA for the CDR3: TGCGCCAGCAGCCGACCTCTGCTCCGGCGGGGGTACCAAGAGACCCAGTACTTC.

A single count supports this clone. The chain combines TRBV19 with TRBJ1-4; D gene ambiguous. The CDR3 runs to 16 residues. The V gene lost 5 bases and the J gene lost 10 bases, with 23 bases spanning the gap. CDR1 LNHDA and CDR2 SQIVND come from the germline V gene (reference sequence). CDR3 sequence reads: CASSHPGRRRVGKLFF. CDR3 coding DNA: TGTGCCAGTAGTCATCCGGGGAGGCGCCGGGTCGGAAAACTGTTTTTT.

This clone was counted a few times. The rearrangement uses TRBV19 and TRBJ2-6; no clear D. V was shortened by 3 bases and J by 0 bases, with 9 bases between the two germline ends. Looked up from germline, CDR1 is LNHDA and CDR2 is SQIVND (reference sequence). The CDR3 has 16 amino acids. Here the CDR3 DNA reads TGTGCCAGTAGTATTCCAATCGGCTCTGGGGCCAACGTCCTGACTTTC. Residues: CASSIPIGSGANVLTF.

J is TRBJ2-5 and V is TRBV10-3; TRBD2 matches at 9 bases. The CDR3 totals 15 residues. The germline CDR1 and CDR2 sequences are ENHRY and SYGVKD. The V gene end was trimmed by 3 bases and the J gene end by 4 bases; junction bases not matched to a gene: 6. The CDR3 sequence: CAISDSGGGGETQYF. Here the CDR3 DNA reads TGTGCCATCAGTGATTCCGGCGGGGGGGGAGAGACCCAGTACTTC.

This clone was found a few times. This chain links TRBV12-3 or TRBV12-4 with TRBJ2-5; weak D call: TRBD2 (5 bases). This CDR3 is built from 13 residues. V was clipped by 3 bases and J by 5 bases, with 10 bases between them. The CDR3 here is CASSFPGMETQYF. The CDR3 nucleotides are TGTGCCAGCAGTTTTCCGGGAATGGAGACCCAGTACTTC.

The chain's CDR3 is CASSRPGGATNEKLFF. In nucleotides, the CDR3 is TGTGCCAGCAGTCGACCCGGGGGGGCGACTAATGAAAAACTGTTTTTT. The V and J genes are TRBV7-2 and TRBJ1-4, with a possible D match to TRBD1 (6 bases). Deletions cut 6 bases from V and 2 bases from J, with 16 bases between. Germline values: CDR1 SGHTA, CDR2 FQGNSA. CDR3 size: 16 residues.

This chain links TRBV6-5 with TRBJ2-7; 7 bases agree with TRBD1. V shed 2 bases, J shed 0 bases, and the junction held 4 bases outside the gene matches. Looked up from germline, CDR1 is MNHEY and CDR2 is SVGAGI. This CDR3 comprises 15 residues. The CDR3 DNA follows: TGTGCCAGCAGTTACGCCCGGGACAGCTCCTACGAGCAGTACTTC. Its protein is CASSYARDSSYEQYF.

A single count supports this clone. V is TRBV4-2 and J is TRBJ1-5; no clear D. This CDR3 region has 15 residues. Trimming shortened V by 1 base and J by 4 bases, and 11 bases separated the two germline ends. Germline CDR1 is LGHNA and CDR2 is YNFKEQ. CDR3 residues: CASSQGLEGNQPQHF. CDR3 sequence (DNA): TGTGCCAGCAGCCAAGGCCTTGAGGGTAATCAGCCCCAGCATTTT.

There are a few counts of this clone. J is TRBJ2-2 and V is TRBV24-1; 8 bases fit TRBD1. The CDR3 extends over 15 amino acids. Per germline, CDR1 KGHDR and CDR2 SFDVKD. After removal of 9 bases from V and 5 bases from J, the junction contained 10 bases not matched to a gene. The CDR3 DNA follows: TGTGCCACCGGGAAGACAGGGGCAGGTACCGGGGAGCTGTTTTTT. This encodes CATGKTGAGTGELFF.

For the CDR3, the DNA is TGTGCCAGCTCACCGGGGACAGGGCGCACCGGGGAGCTGTTTTTT. The encoded protein is CASSPGTGRTGELFF. This sequence joins TRBV18 and TRBJ2-2; 9 bases match TRBD1. The length of the CDR3 is 15 residues. The germline gives CDR1 KGHSH, CDR2 LQKENI. V gave up 3 bases and J gave up 4 bases; unmatched junction bases: 3.

This chain connects TRBV2 to TRBJ1-1; 7 bases match TRBD1. After removal of 6 bases from V and 5 bases from J, the junction contained 9 bases not matched to a gene. Germline CDR1 reads SNHLY; CDR2 reads FYNNEI. This CDR3 has 14 amino acids. The CDR3 DNA follows: TGTGCCAGCAGGCTACAGGGGAGTAGTACTGAAGCTTTCTTT. Translation: CASRLQGSSTEAFF.

The chain recombines TRBV7-2 with TRBJ1-2; D remains unclear. The germline V and J ends were trimmed by 3 bases and 1 base, with 9 bases remaining between them. This CDR3 is built from 14 residues. CDR1 and CDR2 from the germline V gene are SGHTA and FQGNSA. The CDR3 nucleotides are TGTGCCAGCAGCTTGGCAGGCGATAACTATGGCTACACCTTC. It encodes CASSLAGDNYGYTF.

The chain links TRBV19 to TRBJ2-2; no clear D gene. With 0 bases removed from V and 6 bases from J, the gap between germline ends came to 5 bases. The CDR3 spans 13 residues. Germline CDR1 is LNHDA and CDR2 is SQIVND (reference sequence). CDR3: CASSIDGAGELFF. Here the CDR3 DNA reads TGTGCCAGTAGTATAGATGGAGCCGGGGAGCTGTTTTTT.

This chain connects TRBV3-1 (or the pseudogene TRBV3-2) to TRBJ1-2, with D possibly matching TRBD1 (5 bases). The V gene lost 0 bases and the J gene lost 7 bases, with 12 bases spanning the gap. This CDR3 is built from 14 residues. Germline assignment: CDR1 LGHDT and CDR2 YNNKEL (reference sequence). The CDR3 loop reads CASSQDIRGSGYTF. The CDR3, as DNA: TGTGCCAGCAGCCAAGATATAAGGGGAAGTGGCTACACCTTC.

The V call is TRBV2, the J call TRBJ2-7; TRBD1 agrees at 7 bases. CDR3 length: 15 amino acids. After removal of 6 bases from V and 6 bases from J, the junction contained 14 bases not matched to a gene. Germline V gene data show CDR1 as SNHLY and CDR2 as FYNNEI. The CDR3, as DNA: TGTGCCAGCAGCGGGGACAGAGGAGCTGCTAGCGAGCAGTACTTC. This codes for CASSGDRGAASEQYF.

The chain links TRBV18 to TRBJ1-1, with TRBD1 matching 8 bases. The germline V gene has CDR1 KGHSH and CDR2 LQKENI. J lost 4 bases, V lost 4 bases, and 11 bases had no gene match. The CDR3 is 16 amino acids. The CDR3 sequence: CASSQTRGQGLTEAFF. The CDR3 coding sequence is TGTGCCAGCTCACAGACCAGGGGGCAAGGGCTCACTGAAGCTTTCTTT.

The V gene is TRBV18, the J gene TRBJ2-2; TRBD2 matches 11 bases. The V segment lost 4 bases and the J segment 7 bases; nucleotides outside the gene matches: 8. Germline values: CDR1 KGHSH, CDR2 LQKENI. The CDR3 loop spans 16 amino acids. The CDR3 protein is CASSLSGTSGLGELFF. In nucleotides, the CDR3 is TGTGCCAGCTCACTTTCCGGGACTAGCGGACTCGGGGAGCTGTTTTTT. Full variable domain (outside the CDR3, taken from reference TRBV18 and TRBJ2-2): NAGVMQNPRHLVRRRGQEARLRCSPMKGHSHVYWYRQLPEEGLKFMVYLQKENIIDESGMPKERFSAEFPKEGPSILRIQQVVRGDSAAYFCASSLSGTSGLGELFFGEGSRLTVL.

The gene calls are TRBV28 and TRBJ2-7, with 10 positions matching TRBD1. The germline gives CDR1 MDHEN, CDR2 SYDVKM. This CDR3 comprises 16 residues. J gave up 3 bases and V 3 bases, and 8 bases lay outside the gene matches. CDR3 nucleotide sequence: TGTGCCAGCAGTTTCCGACAGGGGGCTTACTACTACGAGCAGTACTTC. Protein sequence: CASSFRQGAYYYEQYF.

The gene calls are TRBV12-5 and TRBJ2-5; 8 nucleotides line up with TRBD2. This CDR3 comprises 20 residues. J lost 4 bases, V lost 3 bases, and 22 bases had no gene match. In germline, CDR1 is LGHNT, CDR2 FRNRAP. This CDR3 is CASGFSPKNNEAGLVETQYF. The CDR3 DNA follows: TGTGCTAGTGGTTTCTCACCAAAAAACAACGAAGCGGGACTAGTAGAGACCCAGTACTTC.

This clone was detected a few times. This chain connects TRBV21-1 to TRBJ1-4; the listed D gene, TRBD1, was not tested against the DNA. TRBV21-1 is given as a pseudogene. There are 16 residues in the CDR3. CDR3 DNA sequence: TGTGCCAGCAGCTCCTACCTCAGGGGGCGCGATGAAAAACTGTTTTTT. This translates into CASSSYLRGRDEKLFF.

The rearrangement links TRBV28 to TRBJ1-2, with unresolved D. V gave up 7 bases and J gave up 3 bases, with 12 bases separating them. The germline gives CDR1 MDHEN, CDR2 SYDVKM. CDR3 length: 13 residues. The CDR3 loop is CASTELDYYGYTF. For the CDR3, the DNA is TGTGCCAGCACTGAACTAGATTACTATGGCTACACCTTC.

The chain links TRBV6-2 or TRBV6-3 to TRBJ1-2, with D perhaps TRBD1 (5 bases). The CDR3 has 14 amino acids. Trimming took off 2 bases at V and 8 bases at J, with 15 bases between the two ends. Germline V gene sequence: CDR1 MNHEY, CDR2 SVGEGT. In DNA form, the CDR3 reads TGTGCCAGCAGTTACGCGCAGGACACTGTCGGCTACACCTTC. Its protein product is CASSYAQDTVGYTF.

The chain employs TRBV28 and TRBJ1-1, with TRBD1 matching 10 bases. CDR3 length equals 17 residues. Germline-derived CDR1 and CDR2 are MDHEN and SYDVKM. V was pared by 11 bases and J by 0 bases, with 15 bases of the junction left unmatched. This CDR3 reads CAVGVGTGVRVNTEAFF. The CDR3 DNA follows: TGTGCCGTGGGGGTGGGGACAGGGGTTAGGGTGAACACTGAAGCTTTCTTT.